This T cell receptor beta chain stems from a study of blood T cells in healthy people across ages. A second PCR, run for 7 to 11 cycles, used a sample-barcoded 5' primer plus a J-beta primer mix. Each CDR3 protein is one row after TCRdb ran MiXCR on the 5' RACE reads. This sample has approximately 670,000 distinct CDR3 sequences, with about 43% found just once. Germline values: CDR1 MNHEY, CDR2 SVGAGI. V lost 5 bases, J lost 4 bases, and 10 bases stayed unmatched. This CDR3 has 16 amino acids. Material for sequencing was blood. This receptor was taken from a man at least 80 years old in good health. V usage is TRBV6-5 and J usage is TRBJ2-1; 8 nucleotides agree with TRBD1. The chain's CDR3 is CASSRDRLNGYNEQFF. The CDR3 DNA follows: TGTGCCAGCAGTAGGGACAGGTTAAACGGGTACAATGAGCAGTTCTTC.